The 18 T cell receptor beta chains below all came from one sample that was sequenced in a study of blood T cell repertoires in COVID-19. Using immunoSEQ multiplex PCR, the repertoire was profiled, and TCRdb retains in-frame clones only, with some absent. The sample shows under 400,000 clones, 80% to 90% of them seen only once. Sequenced material: peripheral blood. Source of these receptors: a woman in her 30s with COVID-19, enrolled during active disease.

The chain joins TRBV24-1 to TRBJ2-7, with TRBD2 matching over 8 bases. The V segment lost 2 bases and the J segment 4 bases; nucleotides outside the gene matches: 6. The germline V gene encodes CDR1 KGHDR and CDR2 SFDVKD. The CDR3 is 15 amino acids. CDR3 residues: CATSDSREGAYEQYF. The DNA for the CDR3 is TGTGCCACCAGTGATTCTCGGGAGGGAGCTTACGAGCAGTACTTC.

The rearrangement links TRBV7-9 to TRBJ2-7; 10 bases match TRBD2. The CDR3 contains 17 residues. Losses at the gene ends were 1 base for V and 4 bases for J; bases not matched to a gene: 10. Germline CDR1 and CDR2: SEHNR and FQNEAQ (reference sequence). CDR3 amino acids: CASSLGPGSGRKYEQYF. The CDR3 region has the DNA TGTGCCAGCAGCTTAGGGCCGGGTAGCGGGAGGAAGTACGAGCAGTACTTC. The full variable domain, in which reference TRBV7-9 and TRBJ2-7 provide the parts outside the CDR3, is DTGVSQNPRHKITKRGQNVTFRCDPISEHNRLYWYRQTLGQGPEFLTYFQNEAQLEKSRLLSDRFSAERPKGSFSTLEIQRTEQGDSAMYLCASSLGPGSGRKYEQYFGPGTRLTVT.

This sequence joins TRBV5-1 and TRBJ2-5; 8 nucleotides match TRBD1. The CDR3 spans 14 residues. The germline V gene encodes CDR1 SGHRS and CDR2 YFSETQ. The ends lost 6 bases at V and 1 base at J; junction bases unmatched: 5. As DNA, the CDR3 is TGCGCCAGCACTCCCACAGGGGGCCAAGAGACCCAGTACTTC. Its protein product is CASTPTGGQETQYF.

The genes are TRBV24-1 and TRBJ2-5; D may be TRBD2 (6 bases). CDR1 is KGHDR, CDR2 SFDVKD, per germline. The CDR3 loop spans 15 amino acids. V was clipped by 1 base and J by 5 bases, with 13 bases between them. The CDR3 spells CATSDFPGGGETQYF. The CDR3 DNA is TGTGCCACCAGTGATTTCCCCGGGGGAGGTGAGACCCAGTACTTC.

The J gene is TRBJ1-2, the V gene TRBV2, with 7 bases fitting TRBD1. In germline, CDR1 is SNHLY, CDR2 FYNNEI. With 6 bases clipped from V and 7 bases from J, the junction kept 8 bases outside the gene matches. The CDR3 runs to 13 residues. CDR3 in amino acids: CASSGDRAGGYTF. The CDR3 DNA follows: TGTGCCAGCAGCGGCGACAGGGCGGGTGGCTACACCTTC.

The V call is TRBV3-1 (or the pseudogene TRBV3-2), the J call TRBJ1-1; 9 positions agree with TRBD1. The V gene end was trimmed by 5 bases and the J gene end by 8 bases; junction bases not matched to a gene: 6. The CDR3 loop spans 13 amino acids. Germline V CDR1 and CDR2: LGHDT, YNNKEL (reference sequence). The CDR3 region has the DNA TGTGCCAGCAGCTGGACAGGGGAAATGGAAGCTTTCTTT. Translation gives CASSWTGEMEAFF.

This clone was counted a single time. The chain couples TRBV29-1 to TRBJ2-7; 11 bases map to TRBD1. Germline CDR1 reads SQVTM; CDR2 reads ANQGSEA. The CDR3 has 14 residues. Germline trimming cut 4 bases from V and 1 base from J; bases unmatched to any gene: 3. As DNA, the CDR3 is TGCAGCGTTGCCGGGACAGGGGGGTCCTACGAGCAGTACTTC. This sequence encodes CSVAGTGGSYEQYF.

The chain carries TRBV5-1 and TRBJ1-1; unclear D gene. This CDR3 is built from 14 residues. The germline CDR1 and CDR2 sequences are SGHRS and YFSETQ. V lost 0 bases and J 1 base, leaving 7 bases between the germline ends. The CDR3 sequence: CASSLERGNTEAFF. CDR3 DNA: TGCGCCAGCAGCTTGGAAAGAGGGAACACTGAAGCTTTCTTT.

The chain recombines TRBV2 with TRBJ2-3; 8 nucleotides match TRBD1. Germline loops: CDR1 SNHLY, CDR2 FYNNEI. V trimming: 3 bases; J trimming: 4 bases; junction bases outside the gene matches: 6. This CDR3 is 15 amino acids long. CDR3 sequence reads: CASSEGAGGADTQYF. CDR3 DNA: TGTGCCAGCAGTGAGGGGGCAGGGGGCGCAGATACGCAGTATTTT.

The chain links TRBV21-1 to TRBJ2-7; the table's D call, TRBD1, was not checked against the DNA. TRBV21-1 is a pseudogene. The CDR3 has 15 residues. CDR3: CASSKRQGPSYEQYF. As DNA, the CDR3 is TGTGCCAGCAGCAAACGACAGGGTCCCTCCTACGAGCAGTACTTC.

The V and J genes are TRBV4-2 and TRBJ2-3; 9 nucleotides align to TRBD2. Germline assignment: CDR1 LGHNA and CDR2 YNFKEQ. Trimming cost V 4 bases and J 5 bases; bases outside gene matches: 4. CDR3 size: 14 residues. DNA of the CDR3: TGTGCCAGCAGCCTAGCGGGAGAGGTAGATACGCAGTATTTT. Translated, it gives CASSLAGEVDTQYF.

The chain recombines TRBV2 with TRBJ2-1; 9 bases line up with TRBD2. CDR1 SNHLY and CDR2 FYNNEI come from the germline V gene. The V gene end was trimmed by 7 bases and the J gene end by 6 bases; junction bases not matched to a gene: 10. The CDR3 consists of 15 residues. CDR3 DNA: TGTGCCAGCACTCTGCGGGAGGGGATGGCCAATGAGCAGTTCTTC. Amino acid sequence: CASTLREGMANEQFF.

There are a few counts of this clone. Distinct nucleotide sequences in the sample also encode this CDR3. The chain joins TRBV9 to TRBJ1-6, with D possibly being TRBD1 (5 bases). The CDR3 sequence is 14 residues long. Per the germline V gene, CDR1 is SGDLS and CDR2 is YYNGEE. V lost 1 base and J 7 bases, leaving 9 bases between the germline ends. CDR3 protein: CASSVKGSNSPLHF. The CDR3 region has the DNA TGTGCCAGCAGCGTAAAGGGGTCCAATTCACCCCTCCACTTT.

J is TRBJ1-6 and V is TRBV30; no clear D. The CDR3 extends over 14 amino acids. V dropped 1 base and J dropped 8 bases, with 12 bases sitting between them. The germline CDR1 and CDR2 sequences are GTSNPN and SVGIG (reference sequence). The DNA for the CDR3 is TGTGCCTGGAGTGCCGGGAGGTACTATTCACCCCTCCACTTT. This sequence encodes CAWSAGRYYSPLHF.

This sequence joins TRBV29-1 and TRBJ2-2; D gene unclear. The CDR3 extends over 11 amino acids. CDR1 and CDR2 (germline): SQVTM, ANQGSEA. V lost 6 bases and J lost 4, with 6 bases in between. The CDR3 reads CSVPFTGELFF. In nucleotides, the CDR3 is TGCAGCGTCCCCTTCACCGGGGAGCTGTTTTTT.

The chain joins TRBV10-3 to TRBJ1-2; TRBD1 might be the D (6 bases). Per the germline V gene, CDR1 is ENHRY and CDR2 is SYGVKD. CDR3 length: 13 residues. The V end lost 10 bases, the J end lost 0 bases, and 12 bases lay between the germline ends. CDR3 sequence reads: CATQGVANYGYTF. The CDR3 DNA reads TGTGCCACACAGGGCGTAGCTAACTATGGCTACACCTTC.

This clone was found a few times. The V and J genes are TRBV10-3 and TRBJ2-5; possible D gene TRBD1, 5 bases. CDR3 length: 13 amino acids. The germline gives CDR1 ENHRY, CDR2 SYGVKD. V was clipped by 4 bases and J by 6 bases, with 12 bases between them. CDR3 protein: CAISVGRGQTQYF. CDR3 in DNA: TGTGCCATCAGTGTGGGAAGGGGCCAGACCCAGTACTTC.

The rearrangement joins TRBV29-1 to TRBJ2-3, with D possibly TRBD2 on 5 matching bases. The germline V and J ends were trimmed by 1 base and 6 bases, with 20 bases remaining between them. This CDR3 has 16 residues. CDR1 and CDR2 (germline): SQVTM, ANQGSEA. DNA of the CDR3: TGCAGCGTTGAAGGATCCATGGACTCACGCGGGGATACGCAGTATTTT. Protein sequence: CSVEGSMDSRGDTQYF.